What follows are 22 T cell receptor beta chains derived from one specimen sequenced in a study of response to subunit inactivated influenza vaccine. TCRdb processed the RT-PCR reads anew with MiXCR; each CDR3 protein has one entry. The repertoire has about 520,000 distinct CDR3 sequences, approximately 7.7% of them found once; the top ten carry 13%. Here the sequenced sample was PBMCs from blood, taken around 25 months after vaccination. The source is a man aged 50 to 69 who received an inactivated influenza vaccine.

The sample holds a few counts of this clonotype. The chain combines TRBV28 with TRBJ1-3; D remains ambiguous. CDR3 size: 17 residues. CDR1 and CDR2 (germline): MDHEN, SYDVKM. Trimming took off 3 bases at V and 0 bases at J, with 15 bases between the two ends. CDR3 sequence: CASSLRPAGYSGNTIYF. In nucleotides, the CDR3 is TGTGCCAGCAGTTTGAGACCGGCAGGCTACTCTGGAAACACCATATATTTT. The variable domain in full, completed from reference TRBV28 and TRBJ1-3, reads DVKVTQSSRYLVKRTGEKVFLECVQDMDHENMFWYRQDPGLGLRLIYFSYDVKMKEKGDIPEGYSVSREKKERFSLILESASTNQTSMYLCASSLRPAGYSGNTIYFGEGSWLTVV.

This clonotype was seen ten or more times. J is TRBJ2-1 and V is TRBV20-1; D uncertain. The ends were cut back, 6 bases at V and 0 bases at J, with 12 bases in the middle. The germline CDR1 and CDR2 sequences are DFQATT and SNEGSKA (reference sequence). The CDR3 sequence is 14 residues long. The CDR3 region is CSARLFSSYNEQFF. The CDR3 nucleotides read TGCAGTGCACGACTCTTCAGCTCCTACAATGAGCAGTTCTTC.

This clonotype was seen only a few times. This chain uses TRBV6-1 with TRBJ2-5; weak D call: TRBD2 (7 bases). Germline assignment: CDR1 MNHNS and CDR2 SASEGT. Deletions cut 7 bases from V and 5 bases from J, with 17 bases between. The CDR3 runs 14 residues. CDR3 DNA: TGTGCCAGCAATACGGAGGGGGGGAGGGAGACCCAGTACTTC. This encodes CASNTEGGRETQYF.

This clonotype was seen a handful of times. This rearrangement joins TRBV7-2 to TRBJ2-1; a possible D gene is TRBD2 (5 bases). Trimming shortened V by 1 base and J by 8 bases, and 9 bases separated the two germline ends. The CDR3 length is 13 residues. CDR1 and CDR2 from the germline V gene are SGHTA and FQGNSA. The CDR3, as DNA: TGTGCCAGCAGCTTAGGAGGGAACCATGAGCAGTTCTTC. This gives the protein CASSLGGNHEQFF. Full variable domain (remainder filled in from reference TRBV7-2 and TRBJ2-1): GAGVSQSPSNKVTEKGKDVELRCDPISGHTALYWYRQSLGQGLEFLIYFQGNSAPDKSGLPSDRFSAERTGGSVSTLTIQRTQQEDSAVYLCASSLGGNHEQFFGPGTRLTVL.

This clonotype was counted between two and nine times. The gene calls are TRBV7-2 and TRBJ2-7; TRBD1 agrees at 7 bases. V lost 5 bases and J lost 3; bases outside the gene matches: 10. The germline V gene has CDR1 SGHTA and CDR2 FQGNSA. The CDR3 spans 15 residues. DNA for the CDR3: TGTGCCAGCAGCCGCCAAACAGGGGAGAACTACGAGCAGTACTTC. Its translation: CASSRQTGENYEQYF. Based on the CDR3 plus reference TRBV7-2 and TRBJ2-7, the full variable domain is GAGVSQSPSNKVTEKGKDVELRCDPISGHTALYWYRQSLGQGLEFLIYFQGNSAPDKSGLPSDRFSAERTGGSVSTLTIQRTQQEDSAVYLCASSRQTGENYEQYFGPGTRLTVT.

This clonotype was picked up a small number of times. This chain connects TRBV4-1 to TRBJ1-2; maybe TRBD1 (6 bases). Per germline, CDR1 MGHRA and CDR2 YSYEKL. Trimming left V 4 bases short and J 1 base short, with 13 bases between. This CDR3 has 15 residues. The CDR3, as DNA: TGCGCCAGCAGCCCGACGGACAGCGTTAACTATGGCTACACCTTC. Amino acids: CASSPTDSVNYGYTF.

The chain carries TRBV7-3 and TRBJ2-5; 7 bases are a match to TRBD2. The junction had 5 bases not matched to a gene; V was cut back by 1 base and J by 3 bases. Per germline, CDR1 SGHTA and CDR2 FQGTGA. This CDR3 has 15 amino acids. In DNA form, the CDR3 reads TGTGCCAGCAGCTTAATAGCGGGTGGAAAAGAGACCCAGTACTTC. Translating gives CASSLIAGGKETQYF.

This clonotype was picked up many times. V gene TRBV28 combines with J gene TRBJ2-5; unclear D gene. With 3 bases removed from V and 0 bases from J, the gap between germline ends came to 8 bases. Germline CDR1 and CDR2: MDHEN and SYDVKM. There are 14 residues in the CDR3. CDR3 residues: CASSFSQYQETQYF. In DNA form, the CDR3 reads TGTGCCAGCAGTTTTTCACAATACCAAGAGACCCAGTACTTC.

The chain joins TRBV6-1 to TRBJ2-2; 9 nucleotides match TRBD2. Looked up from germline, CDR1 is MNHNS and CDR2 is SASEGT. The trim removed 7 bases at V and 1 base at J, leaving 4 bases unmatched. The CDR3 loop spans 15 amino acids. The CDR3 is CASKGAGGNTGELFF. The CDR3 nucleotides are TGTGCCAGCAAAGGAGCGGGAGGGAACACCGGGGAGCTGTTTTTT.

The CDR3 reads CSAQRALAGKADTQYF. CDR3 nucleotides: TGCAGTGCCCAGCGAGCTCTAGCGGGGAAGGCAGATACGCAGTATTTT. This chain links TRBV20-1 with TRBJ2-3; 9 bases match TRBD2. CDR3 size: 16 residues. Germline V CDR1 and CDR2: DFQATT, SNEGSKA (reference sequence). V trimming: 6 bases; J trimming: 4 bases; junction bases outside the gene matches: 14.

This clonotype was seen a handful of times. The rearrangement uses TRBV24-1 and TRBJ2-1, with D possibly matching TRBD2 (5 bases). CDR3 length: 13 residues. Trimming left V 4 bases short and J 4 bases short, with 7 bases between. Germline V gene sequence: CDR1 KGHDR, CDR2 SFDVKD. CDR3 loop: CATSERAYNEQFF. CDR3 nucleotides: TGTGCCACCAGTGAGCGGGCTTACAATGAGCAGTTCTTC.

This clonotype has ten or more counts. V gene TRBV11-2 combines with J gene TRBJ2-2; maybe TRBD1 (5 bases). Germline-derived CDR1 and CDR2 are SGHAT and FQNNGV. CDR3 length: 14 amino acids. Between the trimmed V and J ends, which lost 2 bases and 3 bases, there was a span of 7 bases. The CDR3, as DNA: TGTGCCAGCAGCTTAACAGGACACACCGGGGAGCTGTTTTTT. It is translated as CASSLTGHTGELFF.

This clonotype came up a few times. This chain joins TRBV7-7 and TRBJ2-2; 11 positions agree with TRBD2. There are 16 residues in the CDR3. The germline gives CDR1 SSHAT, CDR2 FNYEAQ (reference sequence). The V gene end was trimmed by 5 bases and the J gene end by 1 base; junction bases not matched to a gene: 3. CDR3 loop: CASSRGTSGNTGELFF. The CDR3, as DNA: TGTGCCAGCAGCCGAGGGACTAGCGGGAACACCGGGGAGCTGTTTTTT.

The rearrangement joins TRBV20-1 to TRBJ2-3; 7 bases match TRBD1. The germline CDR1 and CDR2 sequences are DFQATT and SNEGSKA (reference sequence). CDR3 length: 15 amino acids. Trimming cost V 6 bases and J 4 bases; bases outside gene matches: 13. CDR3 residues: CSANAQGISSDTQYF. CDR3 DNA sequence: TGCAGTGCGAACGCACAGGGGATTAGCTCAGATACGCAGTATTTT.

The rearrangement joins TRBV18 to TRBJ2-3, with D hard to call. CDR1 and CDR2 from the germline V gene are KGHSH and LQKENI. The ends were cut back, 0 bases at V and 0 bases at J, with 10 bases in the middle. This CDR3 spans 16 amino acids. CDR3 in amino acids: CASSPPGSISTDTQYF. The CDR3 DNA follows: TGTGCCAGCTCACCACCGGGGTCTATTAGCACAGATACGCAGTATTTT. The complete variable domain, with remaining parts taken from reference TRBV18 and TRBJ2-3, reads NAGVMQNPRHLVRRRGQEARLRCSPMKGHSHVYWYRQLPEEGLKFMVYLQKENIIDESGMPKERFSAEFPKEGPSILRIQQVVRGDSAAYFCASSPPGSISTDTQYFGPGTRLTVL.

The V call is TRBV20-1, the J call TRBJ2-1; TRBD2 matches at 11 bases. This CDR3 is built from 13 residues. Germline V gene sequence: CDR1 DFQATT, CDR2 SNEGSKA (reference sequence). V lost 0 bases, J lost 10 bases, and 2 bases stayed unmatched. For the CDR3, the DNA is TGCAGTGCTAGAGATAGACTAGCGGGAGAGCAGTTCTTC. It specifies CSARDRLAGEQFF.

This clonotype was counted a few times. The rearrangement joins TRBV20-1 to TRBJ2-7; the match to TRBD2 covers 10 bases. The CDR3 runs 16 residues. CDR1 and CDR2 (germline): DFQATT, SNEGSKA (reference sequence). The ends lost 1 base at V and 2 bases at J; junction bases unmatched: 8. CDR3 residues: CSARVPTSGIAYEQYF. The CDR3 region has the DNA TGCAGTGCTAGAGTTCCAACTAGCGGGATCGCCTACGAGCAGTACTTC.

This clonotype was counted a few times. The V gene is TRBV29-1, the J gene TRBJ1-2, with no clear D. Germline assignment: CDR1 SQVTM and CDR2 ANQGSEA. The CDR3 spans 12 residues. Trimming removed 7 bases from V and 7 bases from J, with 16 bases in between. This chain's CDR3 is CSDRQGGGGYTF. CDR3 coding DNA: TGCAGCGACCGTCAAGGCGGTGGTGGCTACACCTTC. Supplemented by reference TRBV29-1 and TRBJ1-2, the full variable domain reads SAVISQKPSRDICQRGTSLTIQCQVDSQVTMMFWYRQQPGQSLTLIATANQGSEATYESGFVIDKFPISRPNLTFSTLTVSNMSPEDSSIYLCSDRQGGGGYTFGSGTRLTVV.

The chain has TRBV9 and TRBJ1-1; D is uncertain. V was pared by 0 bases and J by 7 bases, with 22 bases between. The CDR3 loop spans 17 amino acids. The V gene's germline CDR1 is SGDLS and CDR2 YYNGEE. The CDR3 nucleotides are TGTGCCAGCAGCGTAGGGTCCGGGCGGTCTGCCCGACTTGAAGCTTTCTTT. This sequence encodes CASSVGSGRSARLEAFF.

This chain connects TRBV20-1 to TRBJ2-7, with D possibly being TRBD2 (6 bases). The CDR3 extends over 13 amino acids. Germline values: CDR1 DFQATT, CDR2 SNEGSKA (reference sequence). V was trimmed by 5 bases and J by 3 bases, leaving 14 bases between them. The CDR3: CSACAGSGYEQYF. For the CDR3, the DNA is TGCAGTGCTTGCGCCGGGAGCGGCTACGAGCAGTACTTC.

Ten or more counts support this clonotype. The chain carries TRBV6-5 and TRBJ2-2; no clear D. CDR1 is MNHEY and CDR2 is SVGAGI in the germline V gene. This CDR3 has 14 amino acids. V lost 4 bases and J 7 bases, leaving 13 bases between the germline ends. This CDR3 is CASSSPGGIGELFF. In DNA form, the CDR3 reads TGTGCCAGCAGTTCCCCGGGTGGGATCGGGGAGCTGTTTTTT.

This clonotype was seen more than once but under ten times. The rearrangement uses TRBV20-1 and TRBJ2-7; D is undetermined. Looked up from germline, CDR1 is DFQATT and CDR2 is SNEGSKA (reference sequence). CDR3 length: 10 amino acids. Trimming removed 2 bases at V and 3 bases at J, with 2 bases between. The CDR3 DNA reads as TGCAGTGCTAGATTCTACGAGCAGTACTTC. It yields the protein CSARFYEQYF.